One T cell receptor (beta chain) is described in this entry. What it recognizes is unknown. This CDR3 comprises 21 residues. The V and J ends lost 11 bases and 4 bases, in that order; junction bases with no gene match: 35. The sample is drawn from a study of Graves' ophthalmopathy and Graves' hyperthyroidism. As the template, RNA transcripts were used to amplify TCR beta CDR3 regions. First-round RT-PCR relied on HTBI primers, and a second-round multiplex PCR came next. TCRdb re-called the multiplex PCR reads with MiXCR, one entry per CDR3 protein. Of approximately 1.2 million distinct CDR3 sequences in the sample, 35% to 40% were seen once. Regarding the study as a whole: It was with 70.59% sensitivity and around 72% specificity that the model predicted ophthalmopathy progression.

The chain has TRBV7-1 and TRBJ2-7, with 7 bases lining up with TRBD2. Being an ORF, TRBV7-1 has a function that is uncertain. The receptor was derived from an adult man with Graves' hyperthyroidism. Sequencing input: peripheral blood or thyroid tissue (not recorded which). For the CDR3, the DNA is TGTGCCGAGCAGCTCAGCAGCCTCGGGACTACCCAAATACACGAGCCTTACGAGCAGTACTTC. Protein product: CAEQLSSLGTTQIHEPYEQYF.